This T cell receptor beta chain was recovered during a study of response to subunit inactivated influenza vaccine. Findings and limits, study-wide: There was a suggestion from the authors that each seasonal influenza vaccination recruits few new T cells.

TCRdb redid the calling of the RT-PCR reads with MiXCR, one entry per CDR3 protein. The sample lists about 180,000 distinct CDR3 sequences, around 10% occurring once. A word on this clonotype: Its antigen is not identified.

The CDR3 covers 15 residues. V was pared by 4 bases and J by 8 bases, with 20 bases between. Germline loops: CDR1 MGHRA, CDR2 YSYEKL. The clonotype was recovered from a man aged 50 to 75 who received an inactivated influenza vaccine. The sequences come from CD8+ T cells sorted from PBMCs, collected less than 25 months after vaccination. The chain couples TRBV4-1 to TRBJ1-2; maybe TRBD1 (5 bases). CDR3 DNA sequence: TGCGCCAGCAGCCTCCGACCGGGACGGACCGCGGGCTACACCTTC. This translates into CASSLRPGRTAGYTF.